These 8 T cell receptor beta chains were sequenced from one sample in a study of identical twins. A single record per CDR3 protein comes from TCRdb applying MiXCR to the 5' RACE reads. The sample includes over 500,000 distinct CDR3 sequences, approximately 22% of them seen just once. These same records also appear under a second study, on T cells expressing NK-cell markers.

The sequencing sample was made of CD4+ T cells sorted from blood. These TCRs come from a woman between 18 and 29 years old in good health.

This clonotype has at least ten counts. The rearrangement joins TRBV29-1 to TRBJ1-1; 8 bases are shared with TRBD1. The ends lost 7 bases at V and 0 bases at J; junction bases unmatched: 10. Germline CDR1 reads SQVTM; CDR2 reads ANQGSEA. There are 15 residues in the CDR3. CDR3 in DNA: TGCAGCGCCGGACAGGGTTGGGGCATGAACACTGAAGCTTTCTTT. Translating it yields CSAGQGWGMNTEAFF.

The chain combines TRBV10-3 with TRBJ2-2; D unresolved. The CDR3 spans 14 residues. With 8 bases removed from V and 0 bases from J, the gap between germline ends came to 10 bases. The germline V gene has CDR1 ENHRY and CDR2 SYGVKD. DNA of the CDR3: TGTGCCATCTCCGACGAGACGAACACCGGGGAGCTGTTTTTT. It yields the protein CAISDETNTGELFF.

The table lists this clonotype with a few counts. V is TRBV6-5 and J is TRBJ2-3, with 14 bases that match TRBD2. The CDR3 length is 17 residues. J was trimmed by 3 bases and V by 6 bases; bases with no gene match: 8. Germline values: CDR1 MNHEY, CDR2 SVGAGI. The CDR3, as DNA: TGTGCCAGCAGATTAAGACTAGCGGGAGGGCCGACAGATACGCAGTATTTT. It codes for CASRLRLAGGPTDTQYF.

This clonotype has only a few counts. The chain links TRBV29-1 to TRBJ2-1, with TRBD2 identical over 7 bases. In germline, CDR1 is SQVTM, CDR2 ANQGSEA. The CDR3 has 10 amino acids. With V trimmed by 7 bases and J by 15 bases, 9 bases remained unmatched. The CDR3 here is CSGSRDYSFF. The CDR3 DNA is TGCAGCGGGTCCCGGGACTACTCGTTCTTC.

The chain has TRBV5-1 and TRBJ2-3; no clear D gene. This CDR3 contains 14 residues. Trimming took 3 bases from V and 2 from J, leaving 10 bases between them. Germline CDR1 SGHRS, CDR2 YFSETQ. CDR3 sequence reads: CASSSNPATDTQYF. The CDR3 DNA reads as TGCGCCAGCAGCTCCAACCCTGCCACAGATACGCAGTATTTT.

A few counts support this clonotype. V and J are TRBV20-1 and TRBJ2-5, with 14 bases matching TRBD2. V was clipped by 5 bases and J by 7 bases; unmatched bases: 12. The CDR3 length is 16 residues. Germline V gene lookup returns CDR1 DFQATT and CDR2 SNEGSKA (reference sequence). The CDR3 region is CSAWTSGGPGLGTQYF. CDR3 in DNA: TGCAGTGCTTGGACTAGCGGGGGGCCTGGCCTAGGGACCCAGTACTTC.

This clonotype was recorded a few times. The chain combines TRBV12-3 or TRBV12-4 with TRBJ2-5; 12 positions match TRBD2. This CDR3 comprises 15 residues. V gave up 5 bases and J gave up 5 bases; unmatched junction bases: 6. The CDR3 sequence: CASSLRLAGEETQYF. As DNA, the CDR3 is TGTGCCAGCAGTCTAAGACTAGCGGGGGAGGAGACCCAGTACTTC.

This clonotype has just a few counts. This chain links TRBV6-5 with TRBJ2-7; D possibly corresponds to TRBD1 (5 bases). The CDR3 spans 15 residues. V was cut by 0 bases and J by 1 base, with 10 bases left in between. Germline loops: CDR1 MNHEY, CDR2 SVGAGI. The CDR3 coding sequence is TGTGCCAGCAGTTACTCCGACAGTGGTTCCTACGAGCAGTACTTC. The encoded protein is CASSYSDSGSYEQYF.